The 4 T cell receptor beta chains below were found in one sample sequenced in a study of T-cell reconstitution after alpha-beta-depleted transplantation in children. Unique molecular identifiers tagged the TCRbeta library. TCRdb fed the PCR reads into MiXCR, producing one record per CDR3 protein. The data contain about 580,000 distinct CDR3 sequences, roughly a quarter of them singletons. Sample: PBMCs, taken before TCRalphabeta/CD19-depleted stem cell transplant. These receptors were taken from a boy in the first two years of life with Wiskott-Aldrich syndrome, due to receive a stem cell transplant.

The chain couples TRBV7-8 to TRBJ2-3; D call uncertain. V was pared by 2 bases and J by 3 bases, with 12 bases between. Germline CDR1 reads SGHVS; CDR2 reads FQNEAQ. CDR3 length: 15 amino acids. The CDR3 DNA follows: TGTGCCAGCAGCTTAACAGAGATCCTTACAGATACGCAGTATTTT. This sequence encodes CASSLTEILTDTQYF.

This chain uses TRBV27 with TRBJ1-6; a weak D match, TRBD1 (5 bases). Between the trimmed V and J ends, which lost 3 bases and 4 bases, there was a span of 16 bases. CDR1 and CDR2 from the germline V gene are MNHEY and SMNVEV (reference sequence). The CDR3 contains 17 residues. CDR3 nucleotides: TGTGCCAGCAGTTTCCTCCGCCAGGGAAAATATAATTCACCCCTCCACTTT. Its protein is CASSFLRQGKYNSPLHF.

The chain couples TRBV20-1 to TRBJ2-7; 11 bases fit TRBD2. V was pared by 0 bases and J by 3 bases, with 7 bases of the junction left unmatched. This CDR3 contains 16 residues. CDR1 is DFQATT, CDR2 SNEGSKA, per germline (reference sequence). The CDR3 sequence: CSARDFSGRALYEQYF. In DNA form, the CDR3 reads TGCAGTGCTAGAGATTTTAGCGGGAGGGCCCTCTACGAGCAGTACTTC.

The chain joins TRBV28 to TRBJ2-5; 13 positions agree with TRBD2. Germline values: CDR1 MDHEN, CDR2 SYDVKM. The CDR3 spans 18 residues. The V gene end was trimmed by 5 bases and the J gene end by 4 bases; junction bases not matched to a gene: 13. The CDR3 DNA reads as TGTGCCAGCAGTCCAGATGCACTAGCGGGAGGGCCAGTAGAGACCCAGTACTTC. Translation gives CASSPDALAGGPVETQYF. The variable domain in full, with the rest retrieved from reference TRBV28 and TRBJ2-5, is DVKVTQSSRYLVKRTGEKVFLECVQDMDHENMFWYRQDPGLGLRLIYFSYDVKMKEKGDIPEGYSVSREKKERFSLILESASTNQTSMYLCASSPDALAGGPVETQYFGPGTRLLVL.